The 4 T cell receptor beta chains reported below all come from one sample, sequenced in a study of blood T cell repertoires in COVID-19. Sequenced by immunoSEQ multiplex PCR; TCRdb stores in-frame clones only, minus some. The table shows about 110,000 clones, with roughly 79% occurring only once. The sequenced sample was peripheral blood. The receptors were sampled from a woman aged 70-85 years with acute or convalescent COVID-19.

The chain uses TRBV7-9 and TRBJ1-4; D perhaps matches TRBD1 (6 bases). Germline CDR1 reads SEHNR; CDR2 reads FQNEAQ (reference sequence). With 3 bases removed from V and 5 bases from J, the gap between germline ends came to 13 bases. The CDR3 extends over 15 amino acids. In DNA, the CDR3 is TGTGCCAGCAGCTTGAGTACAGGGACAAATGAAAAACTGTTTTTT. Translation gives CASSLSTGTNEKLFF.

The CDR3 DNA follows: TGTGCCAGCAGCCTTCACGGGACAGGCTATGGCTACACCTTC. Its protein product is CASSLHGTGYGYTF. The chain uses TRBV11-2 and TRBJ1-2; 8 nucleotides line up with TRBD1. Germline CDR1 and CDR2: SGHAT and FQNNGV. V trimming: 5 bases; J trimming: 4 bases; junction bases outside the gene matches: 6. The CDR3 is made up of 14 amino acids. Looking up the rest from reference TRBV11-2 and TRBJ1-2 gives the full variable domain: EAGVAQSPRYKIIEKRQSVAFWCNPISGHATLYWYQQILGQGPKLLIQFQNNGVVDDSQLPKDRFSAERLKGVDSTLKIQPAKLEDSAVYLCASSLHGTGYGYTFGSGTRLTVV.

This chain connects TRBV5-1 to TRBJ1-2; D perhaps matches TRBD1 (5 bases). With 4 bases removed from V and 0 bases from J, the gap between germline ends came to 10 bases. The CDR3 covers 14 residues. Looked up from germline, CDR1 is SGHRS and CDR2 is YFSETQ. Written as DNA, the CDR3 is TGCGCCAGCAGCACCCAGACAGCTAACTATGGCTACACCTTC. It yields the protein CASSTQTANYGYTF.

CDR3 nucleotide sequence: TGTGCCACCGCCGGACAGGGGAATTCACCCCTCCACTTT. This translates into CATAGQGNSPLHF. The chain employs TRBV19 and TRBJ1-6, with 9 nucleotides matching TRBD1. Trimming removed 10 bases from V and 7 bases from J; junction bases left unmatched: 5. The CDR3 contains 13 residues. Germline CDR1 reads LNHDA; CDR2 reads SQIVND (reference sequence).